Listed below are T cell receptor beta chains from one sample, sequenced in a study of T cells after yellow fever vaccination. TCRdb reprocessed the 5' RACE reads via MiXCR and lists one record per CDR3 protein. The table shows approximately 340,000 distinct CDR3 sequences, with 8% to 10% occurring only once. The specimen comprised PBMCs, sampled on the day of the first yellow fever vaccination. The receptors here all came from a man younger than 35 who received the YFV17D yellow fever vaccine. Both conserved end residues are part of each CDR3. D genes are given only for firm matches. The size field is filled for only some rows; it gives once, few, many or a size class.

clone_size d_call j_call v_call cdr3_aa cdr3_nt
- TRBD2 TRBJ2-5 TRBV7-9 CASSWTSGGLETQYF TGTGCCAGCAGCTGGACTAGCGGGGGGTTGGAGACCCAGTACTTC
few TRBD1 TRBJ1-1 TRBV19 CASAGTGGTEAFF TGTGCCAGTGCCGGGACAGGGGGCACTGAAGCTTTCTTT
few TRBD2 TRBJ2-5 TRBV29-1 CSVEETTRLAGSETQYF TGCAGCGTTGAAGAGACAACCCGTCTAGCGGGGTCAGAGACCCAGTACTTC
many - TRBJ2-5 TRBV20-1 CSARTGLRAAQYF TGCAGTGCTAGAACGGGTTTACGCGCGGCCCAGTACTTC
few - TRBJ2-1 TRBV12-3/TRBV12-4 CASSPLRAHNEQFF TGTGCCAGCAGCCCTCTGAGAGCGCACAATGAGCAGTTCTTC
- - TRBJ1-4 TRBV12-3/TRBV12-4 CASSLGELKLFF TGTGCCAGCAGTTTGGGTGAATTAAAACTGTTTTTT
many - TRBJ2-5 TRBV12-3/TRBV12-4 CASEVSVGGGETQYF TGTGCCAGCGAAGTCTCGGTGGGCGGCGGGGAGACCCAGTACTTC
- - TRBJ2-2 TRBV25-1 CASGSGGGANTGELFF TGTGCCAGCGGCTCTGGGGGCGGGGCGAACACCGGGGAGCTGTTTTTT
few - TRBJ2-2 TRBV6-2/TRBV6-3 CASSYHPVTGELFF TGTGCCAGCAGTTACCATCCTGTCACCGGGGAGCTGTTTTTT
many TRBD2 TRBJ2-1 TRBV12-3/TRBV12-4 CASSLLAGTEFF TGTGCCAGCAGCCTACTAGCGGGGACGGAGTTCTTC
- TRBD2 TRBJ2-1 TRBV7-3 CASSPGTSIYNEQFF TGTGCCAGCAGTCCCGGGACTAGCATCTACAATGAGCAGTTCTTC
- - TRBJ1-4 TRBV7-9 CASSPPGSTNEKLFF TGTGCCAGCAGCCCCCCCGGGTCAACTAATGAAAAACTGTTTTTT
few - TRBJ1-1 TRBV28 CATSWNTEAFF TGTGCCACCTCATGGAACACTGAAGCTTTCTTT
many - TRBJ2-5 TRBV25-1 CASLLIEETQYF TGTGCCAGCCTCCTAATAGAAGAGACCCAGTACTTC
- - TRBJ2-3 TRBV3-1 CASSQQESSTDTQYF TGTGCCAGCAGCCAACAGGAGTCTAGCACAGATACGCAGTATTTT
few TRBD1 TRBJ2-1 TRBV24-1 CATSVGQESDEQFF TGTGCCACCAGTGTAGGACAGGAGAGCGATGAGCAGTTCTTC
- TRBD2 TRBJ2-7 TRBV5-1 CASSGTGAGTSGEAYEQYF TGCGCCAGCAGCGGGACAGGGGCCGGGACTAGCGGGGAAGCCTACGAGCAGTACTTC
- TRBD1 TRBJ1-2 TRBV7-9 CASTETGANYGYTF TGTGCCAGCACCGAAACAGGGGCGAACTATGGCTACACCTTC
- - TRBJ2-5 TRBV30 CAWRDSQETQYF TGTGCCTGGAGAGACTCCCAAGAGACCCAGTACTTC
many TRBD1 TRBJ1-2 TRBV9 CASSATGEVGYTF TGTGCCAGCAGCGCTACAGGGGAGGTTGGCTACACCTTC
- - TRBJ2-2 TRBV7-6 CASSLAWRGTGELFF TGTGCCAGCAGCTTAGCCTGGAGAGGAACCGGGGAGCTGTTTTTT
- - TRBJ2-5 TRBV7-2 CASSYQSGPQETQYF TGTGCCAGCAGCTACCAATCGGGGCCGCAAGAGACCCAGTACTTC
few - TRBJ1-1 TRBV3-1 CASSQEGEGERGAFF TGTGCCAGCAGCCAAGAAGGAGAAGGGGAAAGGGGTGCTTTCTTT
few - TRBJ1-5 TRBV6-2/TRBV6-3 CASTNGDQPQHF TGTGCCAGCACCAATGGCGATCAGCCCCAGCATTTT
few - TRBJ1-1 TRBV20-1 CSAKISAGAEAFF TGCAGTGCTAAGATCTCTGCAGGGGCTGAAGCTTTCTTT
- - TRBJ2-2 TRBV2 CASKITGELFF TGTGCCAGCAAGATTACCGGGGAGCTGTTTTTT
few - TRBJ1-5 TRBV6-1 CASSKTGTSNQPQHF TGTGCCAGCAGCAAAACAGGGACTAGCAATCAGCCCCAGCATTTT
many - TRBJ1-2 TRBV12-3/TRBV12-4 CASSFLGQTIYGYTF TGTGCCAGCAGTTTTCTCGGACAGACAATCTATGGCTACACCTTC
many TRBD2 TRBJ2-3 TRBV12-3/TRBV12-4 CASRDRTSGGSTDTQYF TGTGCCAGCAGGGATAGGACTAGCGGGGGTAGCACAGATACGCAGTATTTT
- TRBD1 TRBJ1-5 TRBV4-1 CASSQARTGILGQPQHF TGCGCCAGCAGCCAGGCGAGGACAGGGATCCTCGGACAGCCCCAGCATTTT
- - TRBJ1-5 TRBV29-1 CSVVGQPNQPQHF TGCAGCGTAGTAGGACAGCCCAATCAGCCCCAGCATTTT
- - TRBJ2-3 TRBV2 CASSESGATRLATQYF TGTGCCAGCAGTGAATCGGGAGCCACCAGGTTAGCCACGCAGTATTTT
few TRBD1 TRBJ1-2 TRBV10-3 CAINLDRGNSYTF TGTGCCATCAATCTCGACAGGGGGAATTCCTACACCTTC
few TRBD1 TRBJ1-2 TRBV29-1 CSAILRTGTLGGYTF TGCAGCGCCATCTTAAGGACAGGGACGCTTGGTGGCTACACCTTC
- - TRBJ1-5 TRBV2 CASSYLGEGNQPQHF TGTGCCAGCAGTTACCTCGGGGAGGGCAATCAGCCCCAGCATTTT
- - TRBJ2-5 TRBV4-3 CASSQGGGHFQETQYF TGCGCCAGCAGCCAGGGGGGGGGACATTTTCAAGAGACCCAGTACTTC
many - TRBJ2-2 TRBV7-3 CASSLNGGGWTGELFF TGTGCCAGCAGCCTAAACGGGGGCGGATGGACCGGGGAGCTGTTTTTT
- TRBD1 TRBJ1-1 TRBV19 CASRALGQGNTEAFF TGTGCCAGTAGGGCCCTGGGACAGGGAAACACTGAAGCTTTCTTT
- - TRBJ1-2 TRBV3-1 CASCQGPDGGSGYTF TGTGCCTCCTGCCAAGGCCCTGACGGAGGGTCTGGCTACACCTTC
few - TRBJ1-1 TRBV5-4 CASSLAQGVTEAFF TGTGCCAGCAGCTTGGCACAGGGTGTTACTGAAGCTTTCTTT
- - TRBJ1-1 TRBV5-1 CASSSGRTNTEAFF TGCGCCAGCAGCTCCGGACGGACGAACACTGAAGCTTTCTTT
few - TRBJ1-1 TRBV6-1 CASSEFLGARLGAFF TGTGCCAGCAGTGAATTCCTGGGGGCAAGGCTGGGAGCTTTCTTT
few - TRBJ2-2 TRBV19 CASYRDAIPTGELFF TGTGCCAGTTACCGGGACGCCATCCCCACCGGGGAGCTGTTTTTT